The present entry profiles one TCR beta chain with its context. What it recognizes is unknown. The study ran its PCR with 60 Vbeta and 13 Jbeta primers. TCRdb's table, derived via immunoSEQ multiplex PCR, lists solely in-frame clones and lacks some. The data include more than 40,000 clones; the top ten clones carry 2% to 2.5%. The data are from a study of cytomegalovirus exposure and HLA in healthy donors. Study-level results: A later look showed TCR association rates differing by HLA locus, highest for DRB1 and lowest for HLA-C. Donor immune exposure was known only as CMV serostatus.

The CDR3 covers 13 residues. Trimming pared 6 bases from V and 0 bases from J, leaving 8 bases between. Germline V gives CDR1 SGHRS, CDR2 YFSETQ. The chain recombines TRBV5-1 with TRBJ2-3; D is unclear. The TCR comes from a female donor in good health and CMV-seronegative. The sample taken for sequencing was PBMCs. The CDR3 DNA sequence: TGCGCCAGCACTTCCTCTAGCACAGATACGCAGTATTTT. It codes for CASTSSSTDTQYF.